The 18 T cell receptor beta chains presented below share a single source sample, sequenced in a study of control samples from healthy donors and cancer patients. Produced via immunoSEQ multiplex PCR; TCRdb's table is partial and in-frame only. The data show around 130,000 clones, over 85% seen once. Sequencing was carried out using PBMCs. These receptors were obtained from a man over 45 with head and neck cancer.

The chain joins TRBV13 to TRBJ2-1; D is ambiguous. V was pared by 1 base and J by 7 bases, with 8 bases between. CDR1 and CDR2 (germline): PRHDT, FYEKMQ (reference sequence). The CDR3 has 13 amino acids. The CDR3: CASSLVIRNEQFF. The CDR3 DNA is TGTGCCAGCAGCTTAGTGATAAGGAATGAGCAGTTCTTC.

The CDR3 sequence: CAIRLTSGHEQFF. The CDR3 DNA is TGTGCCATCAGATTGACTAGTGGGCATGAGCAGTTCTTC. The V and J genes are TRBV10-3 and TRBJ2-1; maybe TRBD2 (6 bases). Trimming removed 6 bases from V and 8 bases from J, with 14 bases in between. Germline CDR1 is ENHRY and CDR2 is SYGVKD. The CDR3 covers 13 residues.

The chain has TRBV5-1 and TRBJ1-6, with TRBD1 matching 10 bases. The J segment lost 7 bases and the V segment lost 2 bases, leaving 6 bases of the junction unmatched. This CDR3 comprises 16 residues. The germline V gene has CDR1 SGHRS and CDR2 YFSETQ. The CDR3 reads CASSLGTGVDNSPLHF. The CDR3 region has the DNA TGCGCCAGCAGCTTAGGGACAGGGGTAGACAATTCACCCCTCCACTTT.

The chain has TRBV28 and TRBJ2-1; the D gene is possibly TRBD2 (6 bases). CDR3 length equals 14 residues. The ends were cut back, 7 bases at V and 3 bases at J, with 13 bases in the middle. The germline V gene has CDR1 MDHEN and CDR2 SYDVKM. CDR3 nucleotide sequence: TGTGCCAGCATCGGGGGAGTGGGCTACAATGAGCAGTTCTTC. The encoded protein is CASIGGVGYNEQFF.

The V gene is TRBV27, the J gene TRBJ2-5; 9 bases fit TRBD2. Looked up from germline, CDR1 is MNHEY and CDR2 is SMNVEV (reference sequence). This CDR3 is built from 15 residues. After removal of 5 bases from V and 2 bases from J, the junction contained 6 bases not matched to a gene. CDR3 nucleotides: TGTGCCAGCAGTCCGGCTAGCGGGGTACAAGAGACCCAGTACTTC. It encodes CASSPASGVQETQYF.

The chain links TRBV5-4 to TRBJ2-5; 16 bases fit TRBD2. The CDR3 extends over 18 amino acids. Germline-derived CDR1 and CDR2 are SGHNT and YYREEE (reference sequence). The trim removed 4 bases at V and 4 bases at J, leaving 10 bases unmatched. The CDR3 here is CASSPGTSGGAGRETQYF. The CDR3 region has the DNA TGTGCCAGCAGCCCTGGGACTAGCGGGGGGGCCGGGAGAGAGACCCAGTACTTC.

The V and J genes are TRBV6-5 and TRBJ2-5, with D maybe TRBD1 (6 bases). CDR1 MNHEY and CDR2 SVGAGI come from the germline V gene. The CDR3 totals 16 residues. Deletions cut 0 bases from V and 0 bases from J, with 11 bases between. CDR3 sequence (DNA): TGTGCCAGCAGTTACTCGCAGGGGCCGTACCAAGAGACCCAGTACTTC. It encodes CASSYSQGPYQETQYF.

This sequence joins TRBV10-3 and TRBJ2-1; a possible D gene is TRBD2 (5 bases). Germline-derived CDR1 and CDR2 are ENHRY and SYGVKD. The CDR3 is 16 residues long. V was clipped by 3 bases and J by 1 base, with 13 bases between them. CDR3 coding DNA: TGTGCCATCAGTGACGGGGTGGTTAATTCCTACAATGAGCAGTTCTTC. This encodes CAISDGVVNSYNEQFF.

The genes are TRBV19 and TRBJ2-2; TRBD2 might be the D (7 bases). The CDR3 contains 14 residues. Germline assignment: CDR1 LNHDA and CDR2 SQIVND (reference sequence). V lost 11 bases, J lost 4 bases, and 17 bases lay in between. CDR3 in DNA: TGTGCCTCCCAGGCGGGGGCGGTCACCGGGGAGCTGTTTTTT. It translates to CASQAGAVTGELFF. The full variable domain, with the rest looked up from reference TRBV19 and TRBJ2-2, is DGGITQSPKYLFRKEGQNVTLSCEQNLNHDAMYWYRQDPGQGLRLIYYSQIVNDFQKGDIAEGYSVSREKKESFPLTVTSAQKNPTAFYLCASQAGAVTGELFFGEGSRLTVL.

J is TRBJ2-1 and V is TRBV24-1; TRBD1 matches 7 bases. CDR1 KGHDR and CDR2 SFDVKD come from the germline V gene. This CDR3 spans 15 amino acids. Trimming removed 4 bases from V and 5 bases from J; junction bases left unmatched: 7. CDR3 DNA: TGTGCCACCAGTGACACCGGGACAGTCAACAATGAGCAGTTCTTC. Protein: CATSDTGTVNNEQFF.

The gene calls are TRBV20-1 and TRBJ1-5, with no clear D. The CDR3 loop spans 13 amino acids. The V end lost 3 bases, the J end lost 5 bases, and 11 bases lay between the germline ends. Germline-derived CDR1 and CDR2 are DFQATT and SNEGSKA (reference sequence). The CDR3 DNA is TGCAGTGCTAGTGTCCCGGGGTATCAGCCCCAGCATTTT. Translation: CSASVPGYQPQHF.

The chain employs TRBV5-6 and TRBJ2-6; D possibly corresponds to TRBD2 (5 bases). The CDR3 is made up of 16 amino acids. The V gene's germline CDR1 is SGHDT and CDR2 YYEEEE. The V gene lost 7 bases and the J gene lost 3 bases, with 17 bases spanning the gap. CDR3 coding DNA: TGTGCCAGCGGGTATGAGGGTGTGAGTGGGGCCAACGTCCTGACTTTC. Amino acid sequence: CASGYEGVSGANVLTF.

This clone was counted once. V gene TRBV30 combines with J gene TRBJ1-5; D ambiguous. Trimming cost V 5 bases and J 4 bases, with 15 bases left between them. Per the germline V gene, CDR1 is GTSNPN and CDR2 is SVGIG (reference sequence). This CDR3 is built from 14 residues. CDR3 residues: CAWGESWANQPQHF. As DNA, the CDR3 is TGTGCCTGGGGTGAGAGTTGGGCTAATCAGCCCCAGCATTTT.

The J gene is TRBJ1-4, the V gene TRBV2; D is unresolved. CDR1 and CDR2 from the germline V gene are SNHLY and FYNNEI. The CDR3 extends over 13 amino acids. Trimming took off 2 bases at V and 3 bases at J, with 4 bases between the two ends. The DNA for the CDR3 is TGTGCCAGCAGTGAATTTTCTAATGAAAAACTGTTTTTT. As protein: CASSEFSNEKLFF.

The chain combines TRBV7-9 with TRBJ1-1; D is possibly TRBD1 (6 bases). Germline CDR1 is SEHNR and CDR2 is FQNEAQ (reference sequence). The V gene lost 0 bases and the J gene lost 4 bases, with 12 bases spanning the gap. The CDR3 runs to 15 residues. This chain's CDR3 is CASSLANREGTEAFF. The DNA of the CDR3 is TGTGCCAGCAGCTTAGCCAACAGGGAGGGCACTGAAGCTTTCTTT.

V and J are TRBV11-2 and TRBJ2-7; TRBD1 or TRBD2 may be the D gene (5 bases each). The germline V gene encodes CDR1 SGHAT and CDR2 FQNNGV. This CDR3 comprises 15 residues. V dropped 5 bases and J dropped 3 bases, with 17 bases sitting between them. The CDR3 here is CASSPGPILSYEQYF. In DNA form, the CDR3 reads TGTGCCAGCAGCCCGGGACCGATCTTAAGCTACGAGCAGTACTTC.

V usage is TRBV5-1 and J usage is TRBJ2-1; 8 bases are shared with TRBD1. Germline CDR1 is SGHRS and CDR2 is YFSETQ. The V and J ends lost 5 bases and 4 bases, in that order; junction bases with no gene match: 11. The CDR3 is made up of 16 amino acids. CDR3 in amino acids: CASRPDRADSYNEQFF. In DNA, the CDR3 is TGCGCCAGCAGACCGGACAGGGCTGATAGTTACAATGAGCAGTTCTTC.

The genes are TRBV24-1 and TRBJ2-1; 11 bases are shared with TRBD2. V lost 3 bases to trimming and J lost 2 bases; unmatched junction nucleotides: 2. Germline-derived CDR1 and CDR2 are KGHDR and SFDVKD. The CDR3 is 16 residues long. The CDR3 reads CATSDLAGGPYNEQFF. In DNA form, the CDR3 reads TGTGCCACCAGTGATCTAGCGGGGGGCCCCTACAATGAGCAGTTCTTC.